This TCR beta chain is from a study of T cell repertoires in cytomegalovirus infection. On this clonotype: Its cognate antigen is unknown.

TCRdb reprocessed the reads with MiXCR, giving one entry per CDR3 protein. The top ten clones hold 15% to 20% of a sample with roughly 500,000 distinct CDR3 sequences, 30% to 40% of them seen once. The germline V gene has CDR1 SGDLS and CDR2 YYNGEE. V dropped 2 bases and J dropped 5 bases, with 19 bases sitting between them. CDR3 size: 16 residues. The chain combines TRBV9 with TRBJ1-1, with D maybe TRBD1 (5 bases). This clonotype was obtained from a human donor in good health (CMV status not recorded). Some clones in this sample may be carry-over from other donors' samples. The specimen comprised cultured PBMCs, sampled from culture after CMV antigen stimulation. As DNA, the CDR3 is TGTGCCAGCAGCGTCTTCGACAGATCTAGTAAAACTGAAGCTTTCTTT. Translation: CASSVFDRSSKTEAFF. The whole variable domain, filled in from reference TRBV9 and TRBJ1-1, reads DSGVTQTPKHLITATGQRVTLRCSPRSGDLSVYWYQQSLDQGLQFLIQYYNGEERAKGNILERFSAQQFPDLHSELNLSSLELGDSALYFCASSVFDRSSKTEAFFGQGTRLTVV.